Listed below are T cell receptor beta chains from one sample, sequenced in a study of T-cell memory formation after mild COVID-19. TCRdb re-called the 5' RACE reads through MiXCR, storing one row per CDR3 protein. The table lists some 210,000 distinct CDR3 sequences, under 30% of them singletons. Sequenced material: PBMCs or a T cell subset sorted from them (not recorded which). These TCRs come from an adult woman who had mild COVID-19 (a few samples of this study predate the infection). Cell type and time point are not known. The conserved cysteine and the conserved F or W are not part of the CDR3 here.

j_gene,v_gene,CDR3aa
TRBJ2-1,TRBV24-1,ATSDLWGSGSDEQF
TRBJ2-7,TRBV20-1,SARDLGYEQY
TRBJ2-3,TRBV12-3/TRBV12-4,ASSFLGGTDTQY
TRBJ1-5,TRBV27,ASGRNSNQPQH
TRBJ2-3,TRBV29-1,SSWGIYTDTQY
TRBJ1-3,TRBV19,ASSVGEDTIY
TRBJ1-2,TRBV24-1,ATSDFRRDYGYT
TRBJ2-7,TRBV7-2,ASSLARYEQY
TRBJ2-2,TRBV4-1,ASSQEGLAANTGELF
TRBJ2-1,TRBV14,ASSQYIRDEQF
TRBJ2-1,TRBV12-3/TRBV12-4,ASSLRAGGRDEQF
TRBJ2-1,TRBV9,ASSVTSGMENEQF
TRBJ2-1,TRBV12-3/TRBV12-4,ASSLTEYNEQF
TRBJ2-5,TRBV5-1,ASSLAASQETQY
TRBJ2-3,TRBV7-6,ASSLDLSDTQY
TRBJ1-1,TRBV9,ASSVAGGRTEAF
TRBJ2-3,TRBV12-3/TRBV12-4,ASSNRGLGTDTQY
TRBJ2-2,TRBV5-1,ASSLEGTGELF
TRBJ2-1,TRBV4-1,ATSARDSGLNEQF